The entry below gives a single TCR beta chain sequence along with its context. The data are from a study of technical replicates of blood from a few donors. CDR1 SGHRS and CDR2 YFSETQ come from the germline V gene. The V end lost 6 bases, the J end lost 6 bases, and 12 bases lay between the germline ends. The CDR3 loop spans 13 amino acids. TCRdb keeps only in-frame clones here, not all; method: immunoSEQ multiplex PCR. The sample has about 75,000 clones, 95% to 97% seen once. The chain uses TRBV5-1 and TRBJ2-2, with TRBD1 as a possible D gene (6 bases). The sequence was obtained from a human donor in good health. Sequenced input: T cells isolated from PBMCs. Here the CDR3 reads CASNNRVSGELFF. In DNA, the CDR3 is TGCGCCAGCAACAACAGGGTCTCCGGGGAGCTGTTTTTT. The whole variable domain, filled in from reference TRBV5-1 and TRBJ2-2, reads KAGVTQTPRYLIKTRGQQVTLSCSPISGHRSVSWYQQTPGQGLQFLFEYFSETQRNKGNFPGRFSGRQFSNSRSEMNVSTLELGDSALYLCASNNRVSGELFFGEGSRLTVL.